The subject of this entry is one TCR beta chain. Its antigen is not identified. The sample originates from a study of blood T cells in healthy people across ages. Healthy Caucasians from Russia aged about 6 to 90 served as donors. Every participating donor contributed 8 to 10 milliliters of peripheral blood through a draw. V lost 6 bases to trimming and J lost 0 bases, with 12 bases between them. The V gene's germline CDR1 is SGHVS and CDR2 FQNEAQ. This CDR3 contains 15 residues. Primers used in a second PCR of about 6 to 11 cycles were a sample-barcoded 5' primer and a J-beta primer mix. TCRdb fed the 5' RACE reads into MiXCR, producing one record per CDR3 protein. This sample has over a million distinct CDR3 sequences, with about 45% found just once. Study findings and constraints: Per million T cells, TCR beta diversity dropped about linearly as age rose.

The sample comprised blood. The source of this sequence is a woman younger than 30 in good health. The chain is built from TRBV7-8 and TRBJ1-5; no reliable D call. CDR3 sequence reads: CASRSQSNSNQPQHF. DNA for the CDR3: TGTGCCAGCAGATCCCAATCCAATAGCAATCAGCCCCAGCATTTT.